This TCR beta chain was observed in a study of T cells expressing NK-cell markers. The overall study: Sorted CD3+CD56+NKG2C+, CD3+CD56+NKG2C- and CD3+CD56-NKG2C+ T cells supplied TCR beta repertoires.

Germline V gene data show CDR1 as SGHAT and CDR2 as FQNNGV. This CDR3 spans 19 amino acids. Generation of TCR beta cDNA was performed by 5'RACE template switching incorporating UMIs. TCRdb re-called the 5' RACE reads and gives one entry per CDR3 protein, without DNA. The data include 500,000 to 700,000 distinct CDR3 sequences; the top ten clones carry roughly 3.6%. This receptor was obtained from a young man in good health. The sequencing input was blood T cells: a sorted CD56 or NKG2C T cell subset, CD4+ or CD8+ T cells, or bulk PBMC T cells (not recorded which). The rearrangement uses TRBV11-2 and TRBJ2-2; absent DNA, TCRdb's TRBD2 call cannot be checked. The CDR3 region is CASSLYISGRMERGGELFF. Using reference TRBV11-2 and TRBJ2-2 for the parts outside the CDR3, the full variable domain is EAGVAQSPRYKIIEKRQSVAFWCNPISGHATLYWYQQILGQGPKLLIQFQNNGVVDDSQLPKDRFSAERLKGVDSTLKIQPAKLEDSAVYLCASSLYISGRMERGGELFFGEGSRLTVL.